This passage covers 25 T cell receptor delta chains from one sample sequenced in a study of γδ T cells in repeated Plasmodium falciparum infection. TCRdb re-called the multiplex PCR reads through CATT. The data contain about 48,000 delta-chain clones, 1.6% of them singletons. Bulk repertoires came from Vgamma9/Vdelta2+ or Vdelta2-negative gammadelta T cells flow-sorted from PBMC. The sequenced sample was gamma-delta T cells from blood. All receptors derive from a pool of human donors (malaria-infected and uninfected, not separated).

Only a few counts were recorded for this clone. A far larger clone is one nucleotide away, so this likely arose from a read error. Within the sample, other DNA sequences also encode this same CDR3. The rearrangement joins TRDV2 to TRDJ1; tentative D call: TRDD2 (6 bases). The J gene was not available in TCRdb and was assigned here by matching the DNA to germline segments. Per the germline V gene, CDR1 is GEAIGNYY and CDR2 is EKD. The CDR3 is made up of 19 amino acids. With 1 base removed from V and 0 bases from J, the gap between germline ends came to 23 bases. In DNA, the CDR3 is TGTGCCTGTGACACGGGATCCTACACCGGGCTACTTTACACCGATAAACTCATCTTT. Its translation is CACDTGSYTGLLYTDKLIF.

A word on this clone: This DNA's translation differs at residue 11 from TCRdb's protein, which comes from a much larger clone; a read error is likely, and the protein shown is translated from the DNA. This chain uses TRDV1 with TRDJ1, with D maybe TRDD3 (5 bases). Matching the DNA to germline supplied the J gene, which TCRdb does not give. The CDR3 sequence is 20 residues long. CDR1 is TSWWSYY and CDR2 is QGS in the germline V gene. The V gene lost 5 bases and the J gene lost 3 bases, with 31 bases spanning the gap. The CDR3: CALGSNAARAPPPGADKLIF. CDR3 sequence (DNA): TGTGCTCTTGGGTCGAACGCAGCGAGAGCCCCGCCGCCGGGGGCCGATAAACTCATCTTT.

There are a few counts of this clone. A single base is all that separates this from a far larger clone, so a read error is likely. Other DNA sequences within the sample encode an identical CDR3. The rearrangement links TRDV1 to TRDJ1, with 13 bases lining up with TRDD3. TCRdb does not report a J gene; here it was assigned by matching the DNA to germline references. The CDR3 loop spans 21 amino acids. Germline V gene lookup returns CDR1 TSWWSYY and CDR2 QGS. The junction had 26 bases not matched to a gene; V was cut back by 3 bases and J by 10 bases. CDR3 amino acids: CALGEPHPTLGTGGYAFSLIF. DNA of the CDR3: TGTGCTCTTGGGGAGCCCCATCCTACTCTCGGTACTGGGGGATACGCCTTCTCACTCATCTTT.

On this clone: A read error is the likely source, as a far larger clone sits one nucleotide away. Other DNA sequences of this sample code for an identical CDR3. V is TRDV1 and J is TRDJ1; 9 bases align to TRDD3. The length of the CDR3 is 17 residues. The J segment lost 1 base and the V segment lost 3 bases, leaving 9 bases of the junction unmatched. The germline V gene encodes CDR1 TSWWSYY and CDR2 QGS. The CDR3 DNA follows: TGTGCTCTTGGGGACATTTCTGGGGGATTCCTCACCGATAAACTCATCTTT. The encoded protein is CALGDISGGFLTDKLIF.

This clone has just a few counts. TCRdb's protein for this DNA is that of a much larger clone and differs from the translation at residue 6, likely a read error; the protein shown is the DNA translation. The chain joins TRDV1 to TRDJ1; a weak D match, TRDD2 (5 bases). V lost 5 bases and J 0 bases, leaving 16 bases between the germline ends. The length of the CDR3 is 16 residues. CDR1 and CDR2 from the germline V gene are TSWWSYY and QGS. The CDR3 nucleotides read TGTGCTCTTGGGTTGGTCTTCCCCACGTACACCGATAAACTCATCTTT. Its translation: CALGLVFPTYTDKLIF.

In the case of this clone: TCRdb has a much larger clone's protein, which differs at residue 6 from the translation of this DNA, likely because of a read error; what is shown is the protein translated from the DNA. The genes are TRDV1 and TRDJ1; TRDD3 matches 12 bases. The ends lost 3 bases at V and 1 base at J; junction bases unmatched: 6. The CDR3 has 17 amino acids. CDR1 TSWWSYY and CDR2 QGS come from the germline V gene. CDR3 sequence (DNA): TGTGCTCTTGGGGACTACCACTGGGGGATACTCACCGATAAACTCATCTTT. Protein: CALGDYHWGILTDKLIF.

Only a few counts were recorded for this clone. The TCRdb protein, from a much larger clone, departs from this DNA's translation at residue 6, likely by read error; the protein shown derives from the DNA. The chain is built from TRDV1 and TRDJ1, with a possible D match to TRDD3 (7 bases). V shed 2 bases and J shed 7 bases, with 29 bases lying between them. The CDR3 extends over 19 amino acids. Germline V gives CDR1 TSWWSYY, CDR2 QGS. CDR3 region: CALGEGVLRAWGLEVKLIF. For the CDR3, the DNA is TGTGCTCTTGGGGAAGGAGTCCTACGGGCCTGGGGGCTTGAAGTTAAACTCATCTTT.

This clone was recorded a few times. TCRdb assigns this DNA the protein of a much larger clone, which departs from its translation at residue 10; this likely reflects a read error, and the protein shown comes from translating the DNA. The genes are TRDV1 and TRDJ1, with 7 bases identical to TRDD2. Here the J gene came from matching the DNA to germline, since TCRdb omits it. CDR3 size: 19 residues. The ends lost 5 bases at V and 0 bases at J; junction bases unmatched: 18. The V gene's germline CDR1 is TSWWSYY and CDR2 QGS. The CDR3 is CALGTSIPTAWEYTDKLIF. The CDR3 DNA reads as TGTGCTCTTGGGACCTCTATTCCTACAGCGTGGGAGTACACCGATAAACTCATCTTT.

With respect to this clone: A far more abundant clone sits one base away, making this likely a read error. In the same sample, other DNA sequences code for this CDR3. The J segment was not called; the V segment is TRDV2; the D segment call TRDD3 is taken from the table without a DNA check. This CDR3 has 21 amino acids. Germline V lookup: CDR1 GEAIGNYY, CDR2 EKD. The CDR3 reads CACVRLPEHKGDTGYTDKLIF. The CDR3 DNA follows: TGTGCCTGTGTGAGGTTACCGGAACACAAGGGGGATACGGGGTACACCGATAAACTTATCTTT.

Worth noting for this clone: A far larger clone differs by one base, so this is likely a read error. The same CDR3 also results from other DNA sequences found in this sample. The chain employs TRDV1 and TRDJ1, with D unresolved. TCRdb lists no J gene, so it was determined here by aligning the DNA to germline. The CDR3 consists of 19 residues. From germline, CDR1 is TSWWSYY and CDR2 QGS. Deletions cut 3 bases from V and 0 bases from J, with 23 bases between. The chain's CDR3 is CALGELRPARPLYTDKLIF. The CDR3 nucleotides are TGTGCTCTTGGGGAGCTAAGACCAGCCCGACCCTTGTACACCGATAAACTCATCTTT.

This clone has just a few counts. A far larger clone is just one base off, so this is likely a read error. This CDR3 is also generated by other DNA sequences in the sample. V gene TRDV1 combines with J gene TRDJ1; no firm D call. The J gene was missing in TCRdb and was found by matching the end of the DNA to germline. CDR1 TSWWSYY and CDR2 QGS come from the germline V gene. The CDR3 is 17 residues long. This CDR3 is CALGEAHPPLNTDKLIF. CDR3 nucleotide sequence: TGTGCTCTTGGGGAAGCTCATCCCCCTCTTAATACCGACAAACTCATCTTT.

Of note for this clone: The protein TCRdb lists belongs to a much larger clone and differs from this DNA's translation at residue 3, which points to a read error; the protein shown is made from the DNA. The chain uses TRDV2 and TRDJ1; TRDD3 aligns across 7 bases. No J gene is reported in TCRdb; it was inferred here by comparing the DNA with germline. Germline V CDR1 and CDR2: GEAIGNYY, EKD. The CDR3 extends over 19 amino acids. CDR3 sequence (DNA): TGTGCCCGTGACGCCATGCCTACTGGGGACCGAATAATGGGGGAGAAACTCATCTTT. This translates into CARDAMPTGDRIMGEKLIF.

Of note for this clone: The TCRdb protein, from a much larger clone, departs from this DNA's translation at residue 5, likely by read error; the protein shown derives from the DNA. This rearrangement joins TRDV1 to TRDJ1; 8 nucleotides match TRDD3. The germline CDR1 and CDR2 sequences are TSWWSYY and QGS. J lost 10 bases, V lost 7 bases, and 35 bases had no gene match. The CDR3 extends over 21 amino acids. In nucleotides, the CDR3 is TGTGCTCTTGCGGCGGAGACCCATTCCAACAATTACGACTGGGGGTTCACGCGACTCATCTTT. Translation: CALAAETHSNNYDWGFTRLIF.

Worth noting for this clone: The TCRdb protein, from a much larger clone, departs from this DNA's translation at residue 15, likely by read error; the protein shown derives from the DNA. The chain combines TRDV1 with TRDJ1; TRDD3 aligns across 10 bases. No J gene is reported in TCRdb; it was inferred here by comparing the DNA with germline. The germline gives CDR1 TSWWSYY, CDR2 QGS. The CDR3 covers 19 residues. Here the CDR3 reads CALGSPGGYGPPYTNKLIF. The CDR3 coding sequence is TGTGCTCTTGGGTCCCCAGGGGGATACGGTCCTCCGTACACCAATAAACTCATCTTT.

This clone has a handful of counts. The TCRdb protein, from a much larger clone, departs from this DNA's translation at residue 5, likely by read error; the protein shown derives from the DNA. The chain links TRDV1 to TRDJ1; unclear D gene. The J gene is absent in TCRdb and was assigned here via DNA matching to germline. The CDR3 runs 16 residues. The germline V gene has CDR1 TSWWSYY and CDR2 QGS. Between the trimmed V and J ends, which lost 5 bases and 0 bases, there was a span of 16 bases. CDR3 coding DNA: TGTGCTCTTGGGAGAGGCCCTGCCCCGTACACCGATAAACTCATCTTT. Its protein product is CALGRGPAPYTDKLIF.

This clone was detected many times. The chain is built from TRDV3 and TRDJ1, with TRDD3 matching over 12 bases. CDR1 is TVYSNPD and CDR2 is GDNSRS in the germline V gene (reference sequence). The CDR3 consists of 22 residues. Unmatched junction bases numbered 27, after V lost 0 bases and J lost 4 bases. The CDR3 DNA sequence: TGTGCCTTTAGCGGCCATTTCCTGTGTAAAACCTACTGGGGGATACTTGGCGATAAACTCATCTTT. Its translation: CAFSGHFLCKTYWGILGDKLIF.

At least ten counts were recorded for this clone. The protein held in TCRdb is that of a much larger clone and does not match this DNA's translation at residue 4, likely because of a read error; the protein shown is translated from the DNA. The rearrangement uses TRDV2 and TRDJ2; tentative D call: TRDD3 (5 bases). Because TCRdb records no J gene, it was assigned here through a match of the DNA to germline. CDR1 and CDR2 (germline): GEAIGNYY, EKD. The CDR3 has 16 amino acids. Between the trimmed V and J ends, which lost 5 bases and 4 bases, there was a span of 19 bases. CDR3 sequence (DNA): TGTGCCTGTGGCATAATTGGGGTGGGAGAGACAGCACAACTCTTCTTT. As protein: CACGIIGVGETAQLFF.

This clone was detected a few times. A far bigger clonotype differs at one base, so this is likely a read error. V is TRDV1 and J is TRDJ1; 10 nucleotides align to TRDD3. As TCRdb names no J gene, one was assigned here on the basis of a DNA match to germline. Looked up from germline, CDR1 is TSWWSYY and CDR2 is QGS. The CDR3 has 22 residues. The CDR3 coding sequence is TGTGCTCTCGGGGAGACTTCCCGGTACTGGGGGATGGGGATACCGTACACCGATAAACTCATCTTT. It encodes CALGETSRYWGMGIPYTDKLIF.

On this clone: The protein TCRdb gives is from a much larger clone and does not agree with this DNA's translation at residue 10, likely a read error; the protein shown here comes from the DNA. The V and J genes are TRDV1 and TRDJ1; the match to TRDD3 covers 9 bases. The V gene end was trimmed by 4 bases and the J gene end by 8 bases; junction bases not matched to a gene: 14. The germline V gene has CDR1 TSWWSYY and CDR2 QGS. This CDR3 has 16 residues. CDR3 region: CALGAGLGDAFNKLIF. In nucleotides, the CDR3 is TGTGCTCTTGGGGCCGGCCTGGGGGATGCATTCAACAAACTCATCTTT.

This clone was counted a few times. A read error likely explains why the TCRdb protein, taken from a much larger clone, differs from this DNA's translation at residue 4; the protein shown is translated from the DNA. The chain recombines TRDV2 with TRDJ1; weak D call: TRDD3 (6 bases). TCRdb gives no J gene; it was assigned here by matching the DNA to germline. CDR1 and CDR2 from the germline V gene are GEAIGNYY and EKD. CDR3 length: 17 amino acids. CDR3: CACVTRVDTGCECKLIF. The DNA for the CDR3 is TGTGCCTGTGTCACCCGTGTTGATACTGGGTGCGAGTGTAAACTCATCTTT.

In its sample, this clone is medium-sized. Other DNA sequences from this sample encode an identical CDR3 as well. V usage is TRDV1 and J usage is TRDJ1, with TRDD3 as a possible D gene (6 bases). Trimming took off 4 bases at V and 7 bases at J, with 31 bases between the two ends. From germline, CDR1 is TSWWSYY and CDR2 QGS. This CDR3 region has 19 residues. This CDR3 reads CALGVPTATEGIGRTKLIF. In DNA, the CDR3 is TGTGCTCTTGGGGTCCCCACCGCTACGGAAGGGATAGGGAGAACTAAACTCATCTTT.

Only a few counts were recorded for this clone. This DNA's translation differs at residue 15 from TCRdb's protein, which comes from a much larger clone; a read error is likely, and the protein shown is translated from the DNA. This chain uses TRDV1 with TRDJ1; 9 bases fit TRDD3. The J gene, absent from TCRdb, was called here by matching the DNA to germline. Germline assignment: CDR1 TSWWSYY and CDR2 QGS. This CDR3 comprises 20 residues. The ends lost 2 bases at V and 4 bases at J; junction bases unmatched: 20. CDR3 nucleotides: TGTGCTCTTGGGGAAAGGGTCCTTACGTACTGGGGGACTAAAGACGATAAACTCATCTTT. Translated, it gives CALGERVLTYWGTKDDKLIF.

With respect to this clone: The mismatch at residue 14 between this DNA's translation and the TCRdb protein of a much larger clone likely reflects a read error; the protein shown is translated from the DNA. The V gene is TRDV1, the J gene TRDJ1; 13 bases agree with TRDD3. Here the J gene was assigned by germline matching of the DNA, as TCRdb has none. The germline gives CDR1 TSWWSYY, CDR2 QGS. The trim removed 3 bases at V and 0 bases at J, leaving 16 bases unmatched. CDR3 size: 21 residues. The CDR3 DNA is TGTGCTCTTGGGGATCTGGACGGTACTGGGGGATACGTCACATACACCGATAAACTCATCTTT. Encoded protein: CALGDLDGTGGYVTYTDKLIF.

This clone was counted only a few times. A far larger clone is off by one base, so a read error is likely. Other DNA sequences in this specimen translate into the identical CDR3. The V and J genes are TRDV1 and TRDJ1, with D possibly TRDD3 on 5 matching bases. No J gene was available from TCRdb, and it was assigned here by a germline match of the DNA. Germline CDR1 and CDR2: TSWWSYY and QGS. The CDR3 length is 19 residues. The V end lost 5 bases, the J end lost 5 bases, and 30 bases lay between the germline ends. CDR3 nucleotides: TGTGCTCTTGGGCACCCAGGCCTGACCACCTGGGTGGGTACTGATAAACTCATCTTT. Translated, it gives CALGHPGLTTWVGTDKLIF.

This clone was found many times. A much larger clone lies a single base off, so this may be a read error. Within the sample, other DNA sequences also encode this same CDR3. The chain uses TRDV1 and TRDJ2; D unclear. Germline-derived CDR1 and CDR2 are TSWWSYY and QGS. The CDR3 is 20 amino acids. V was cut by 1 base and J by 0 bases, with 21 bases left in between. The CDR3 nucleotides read TGTGCTCTTGGGGAACCCCTAGCGCGTGCCCGGTCGGCTTTGACAGCACAACTCTTCTTT. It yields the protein CALGEPLARARSALTAQLFF.